One and the same sample provided the 22 T cell receptor beta chains below, sequenced in a study of blood T cell repertoires in COVID-19. The method was immunoSEQ multiplex PCR; TCRdb's version includes in-frame clones alone and lacks a portion of them. Of some 350,000 clones listed, approximately 90% are singletons. Sequencing input: PBMCs or T cells enriched from blood (not recorded which). The receptors derive from a young man who had recovered from COVID-19.

The rearrangement uses TRBV27 and TRBJ2-1; 8 bases align to TRBD2. V dropped 3 bases and J dropped 0; count of bases not matched to a gene: 4. The CDR3 loop spans 16 amino acids. Per the germline V gene, CDR1 is MNHEY and CDR2 is SMNVEV (reference sequence). For the CDR3, the DNA is TGTGCCAGCAGTTTGGGCGGGGGGCTCTCCTACAATGAGCAGTTCTTC. Its protein product is CASSLGGGLSYNEQFF.

This rearrangement joins TRBV19 to TRBJ2-7; D is possibly TRBD1 (6 bases). V lost 4 bases to trimming and J lost 3 bases, with 13 bases between them. The CDR3 is made up of 14 amino acids. Germline CDR1 LNHDA, CDR2 SQIVND (reference sequence). The CDR3: CASSTGASNYEQYF. The CDR3 DNA reads TGTGCCAGTAGTACAGGGGCCTCTAACTACGAGCAGTACTTC.

CDR3 coding DNA: TGTGCCAGCAGCTTGTTGAGCCCCACCTACGAGCAGTACTTC. This sequence encodes CASSLLSPTYEQYF. This chain joins TRBV5-6 and TRBJ2-7; D is ambiguous. This CDR3 is 14 amino acids long. Germline V gene sequence: CDR1 SGHDT, CDR2 YYEEEE. The germline V and J ends were trimmed by 1 base and 2 bases, with 10 bases remaining between them.

The chain uses TRBV28 and TRBJ1-1; no clear D. Deletions cut 6 bases from V and 0 bases from J, with 8 bases between. Germline loops: CDR1 MDHEN, CDR2 SYDVKM. CDR3 length: 13 residues. CDR3 amino acids: CASSYSMNTEAFF. The CDR3 DNA reads as TGTGCCAGCAGCTATAGTATGAACACTGAAGCTTTCTTT. Full variable domain (remainder filled in from reference TRBV28 and TRBJ1-1): DVKVTQSSRYLVKRTGEKVFLECVQDMDHENMFWYRQDPGLGLRLIYFSYDVKMKEKGDIPEGYSVSREKKERFSLILESASTNQTSMYLCASSYSMNTEAFFGQGTRLTVV.

The chain carries TRBV2 and TRBJ1-3; no definite D call. CDR1 is SNHLY and CDR2 is FYNNEI in the germline V gene. Trimming removed 5 bases from V and 0 bases from J, with 14 bases in between. This CDR3 has 16 amino acids. The CDR3 DNA reads as TGTGCCAGCAGTCTCGAGCAGGCCCGCTCTGGAAACACCATATATTTT. Encoded protein: CASSLEQARSGNTIYF.

This rearrangement joins TRBV27 to TRBJ2-1; 9 bases line up with TRBD1. V lost 5 bases and J lost 6; bases outside the gene matches: 11. The CDR3 covers 16 residues. Germline-derived CDR1 and CDR2 are MNHEY and SMNVEV (reference sequence). Here the CDR3 DNA reads TGTGCCAGCAGTGTTTACAGGGGGCAGGTTTTCAATGAGCAGTTCTTC. Its translation is CASSVYRGQVFNEQFF.

This clone showed up just a few times. The chain carries TRBV10-3 and TRBJ2-1, with D possibly matching TRBD2 (6 bases). The CDR3 contains 17 residues. V dropped 6 bases and J dropped 4 bases, with 22 bases sitting between them. CDR1 and CDR2 from the germline V gene are ENHRY and SYGVKD. The CDR3 reads CAIRGGAGPTAYNEQFF. The CDR3 DNA reads TGTGCCATCAGAGGAGGGGCAGGACCTACAGCTTACAATGAGCAGTTCTTC.

The gene calls are TRBV3-1 (or the pseudogene TRBV3-2) and TRBJ1-1; D gene unclear. V shed 4 bases and J shed 1 base, with 10 bases lying between them. Germline CDR1 and CDR2: LGHDT and YNNKEL (reference sequence). The CDR3 has 14 residues. The CDR3 DNA sequence: TGTGCCAGCAGCCGAGCGGGTAGGAACACTGAAGCTTTCTTT. It codes for CASSRAGRNTEAFF.

The chain combines TRBV18 with TRBJ1-5; D ambiguous. Germline V gene sequence: CDR1 KGHSH, CDR2 LQKENI. V was shortened by 2 bases and J by 0 bases, with 17 bases between the two germline ends. The CDR3 loop spans 18 amino acids. The CDR3 nucleotides read TGTGCCAGCTCACCAGTGTCCGCCGCGGGATATAGCAATCAGCCCCAGCATTTT. Amino acids: CASSPVSAAGYSNQPQHF.

This chain joins TRBV24-1 and TRBJ2-3, with a tentative D call TRBD2 (6 bases). V was clipped by 1 base and J by 7 bases, with 14 bases between them. CDR1 is KGHDR and CDR2 is SFDVKD in the germline V gene. This CDR3 is built from 15 residues. The CDR3 DNA sequence: TGTGCCACCAGTGATTTTAAAGGAGGGATACATACGCAGTATTTT. This encodes CATSDFKGGIHTQYF.

This chain joins TRBV4-2 and TRBJ2-1, with D possibly matching TRBD2 (6 bases). Germline-derived CDR1 and CDR2 are LGHNA and YNFKEQ. The CDR3 is 13 amino acids. The ends were cut back, 4 bases at V and 8 bases at J, with 12 bases in the middle. DNA of the CDR3: TGTGCCAGCAGCCCACGGATAGCGGATGAGCAGTTCTTC. It encodes CASSPRIADEQFF.

This rearrangement joins TRBV10-3 to TRBJ1-6, with 9 nucleotides matching TRBD1. V trimming: 8 bases; J trimming: 7 bases; junction bases outside the gene matches: 3. Germline V lookup: CDR1 ENHRY, CDR2 SYGVKD. This CDR3 comprises 13 residues. The CDR3 region has the DNA TGTGCCATCGGGGGACAGGGAAATTCACCCCTCCACTTT. Protein sequence: CAIGGQGNSPLHF.

The chain joins TRBV10-3 to TRBJ2-3; 9 bases match TRBD2. Trimming removed 9 bases from V and 3 bases from J; junction bases left unmatched: 7. Germline loops: CDR1 ENHRY, CDR2 SYGVKD. The CDR3 spans 14 residues. The CDR3 DNA reads TGTGCCATAAGGGCGGGAGGGGATACAGATACGCAGTATTTT. As protein: CAIRAGGDTDTQYF.

The chain couples TRBV10-1 to TRBJ2-1, with TRBD2 matching over 15 bases. V lost 4 bases to trimming and J lost 7 bases; unmatched junction nucleotides: 5. The CDR3 extends over 16 amino acids. CDR1 WNHNN and CDR2 SYGVQD come from the germline V gene (reference sequence). CDR3 sequence (DNA): TGCGCCAGCAGTGCTACGGGACTAGCGGGGGGTAATGAGCAGTTCTTC. This encodes CASSATGLAGGNEQFF.

This chain uses TRBV28 with TRBJ1-5; D gene ambiguous. The CDR3 covers 14 residues. Germline lookup yields CDR1 MDHEN and CDR2 SYDVKM. The V end lost 3 bases, the J end lost 2 bases, and 8 bases lay between the germline ends. CDR3 sequence: CASSFQVGNQPQHF. CDR3 coding DNA: TGTGCCAGCAGTTTTCAGGTCGGCAATCAGCCCCAGCATTTT.

This chain joins TRBV29-1 and TRBJ1-4, with TRBD1 as a possible D gene (6 bases). Deletions cut 6 bases from V and 4 bases from J, with 18 bases between. The CDR3 contains 15 residues. CDR1 is SQVTM and CDR2 is ANQGSEA in the germline V gene. The CDR3 reads CSVPGVSGLNEKLFF. The CDR3 region has the DNA TGCAGCGTCCCAGGGGTGTCAGGGCTTAATGAAAAACTGTTTTTT.

The chain is built from TRBV4-1 and TRBJ2-7; TRBD1 matches 7 bases. Germline V gene data show CDR1 as MGHRA and CDR2 as YSYEKL. The length of the CDR3 is 18 residues. The V and J ends lost 3 bases and 1 base, in that order; junction bases with no gene match: 15. The CDR3 loop reads CASSQSWTGTEKSYEQYF. The CDR3 bases are TGCGCCAGCAGCCAGTCATGGACCGGGACAGAAAAGTCCTACGAGCAGTACTTC.

This clone was found once. This chain links TRBV12-3 or TRBV12-4 with TRBJ1-2, with D perhaps matching TRBD1 (5 bases). Trimming shortened V by 2 bases and J by 5 bases, and 9 bases separated the two germline ends. This CDR3 is 13 amino acids long. For the CDR3, the DNA is TGTGCCAGCAGTTTAAGGCAGGGATATGGCTACACCTTC. It is translated as CASSLRQGYGYTF.

The chain employs TRBV28 and TRBJ1-2; 12 bases match TRBD1. Germline V gene data show CDR1 as MDHEN and CDR2 as SYDVKM. Trimming at V came to 1 base and at J to 8 bases, leaving 2 bases not matched to a gene. CDR3 size: 14 residues. The CDR3 is CASSLSGTGGGYTF. The DNA for the CDR3 is TGTGCCAGCAGTTTATCGGGGACAGGGGGCGGCTACACCTTC.

J is TRBJ2-1 and V is TRBV11-3; D unresolved. Germline loops: CDR1 SGHNT, CDR2 YENEEA. This CDR3 is 15 amino acids long. Trimming pared 5 bases from V and 4 bases from J, leaving 15 bases between. The CDR3 loop reads CASSLQQAVYNEQFF. DNA of the CDR3: TGTGCCAGCAGCCTACAGCAAGCCGTATACAATGAGCAGTTCTTC.

The CDR3 region has the DNA TGTGCCAGCAGTGAAAATTCCCGCCTCAGTGGAGAGACCCAGTACTTC. It encodes CASSENSRLSGETQYF. This rearrangement joins TRBV6-1 to TRBJ2-5; D unclear. CDR1 and CDR2 (germline): MNHNS, SASEGT. V lost 2 bases and J 4 bases, leaving 17 bases between the germline ends. CDR3 length equals 16 residues.

The chain carries TRBV28 and TRBJ2-7; D call uncertain. The CDR3 contains 13 residues. V gave up 3 bases and J gave up 2 bases, with 8 bases separating them. Germline V gene lookup returns CDR1 MDHEN and CDR2 SYDVKM. CDR3 nucleotides: TGTGCCAGCAGTTTTTATAACACCTACGAGCAGTACTTC. This gives the protein CASSFYNTYEQYF.